This TCR beta chain was recorded in a study of blood T cell repertoires in COVID-19 (dated by TCRdb to the early 2020s). General notes on the study: Samples from collaborators originated in the United States, Italy and Spain and spanned both the acute and convalescent phases of COVID-19. The prospective study material was composed of cDNA or gDNA derived from T cells, B-cell-depleted T cells, or PBMCs. Deeply sampled blood TCRbeta repertoires from subjects exposed to, actively infected with, or recovered from COVID-19 were included in the dataset. The repertoires were released in a freely available public database meant as a resource for research on the immune response to SARS-CoV-2. The samples were drawn from two sources: the first 160 participants of the ongoing ImmuneRACE study, and 1,254 subjects contributed by 6 global collaborators. A de-identified subject ID, COVID-19 status, age in years and sex were almost always included in the sample metadata. HLA class I and class II types, where available, came from metadata supplied by the sample provider rather than from assay-based typing.

Samples from volunteer blood donors who had recovered from COVID-19 were contributed by a second Seattle source. The collaborating institutions used their own protocols to collect whole blood in K2EDTA tubes. Collaborator samples were shipped for TCRbeta analysis as frozen whole blood, isolated PBMCs, or DNA extracted from either sample type. V trim: 3 bases; J trim: 0 bases; unmatched bases: 4. The CDR3 numbers 17 residues from cysteine through phenylalanine. Kept here is only the CDR3 DNA, which spans 51 bases and is read in frame from base 1. The germline V gene (reference sequence) sets CDR1 to LNHNV and CDR2 to YYDKDF. To note about this clone: The specificity of this receptor is unknown. The record has no base qualities; no much larger clone is one base away.

What the research found in general, with its limitations: The amount of clinical and demographic metadata varied by source and participant and was provided uncurated.

The immunoSEQ Assay, a bias-controlled multiplex PCR, was used to amplify TCRbeta CDR3 regions from genomic DNA. Per the authors' processing: The number of nucleated cells in each sample was estimated by amplification of reference gene primers within the assay. To quantify the absolute abundance of each unique TCRbeta CDR3 rearrangement, sequence reads were collapsed and filtered. Productive Simpson clonality was computed per sample as the square root of Simpson's diversity index over productive rearrangements. TCRdb re-hosts the immuneACCESS table, in-frame sequences only. Its copies lack some clones; in the studies checked, an unresolved V gene accounts for under half of them, and the cause for the rest is not known. D and trimming come from the DNA, and the V and J calls and clone size come from that table. Within this sample are about 200,000 clones, with around 86% of them counted one time only. The ten largest clonotypes hold under 7.5% of the sample.

The V and J segments used are TRBV15 and TRBJ1-3, with 11 middle bases fitting TRBD1. This clonotype was obtained from a man in his 60s who had recovered from COVID-19. The specimen sequenced was peripheral blood. The CDR3 region reads CATSRDGTGGSGNTIYF. The nucleotide sequence reads as follows: TGTGCCACCAGCAGGGACGGGACAGGGGGCTCTGGAAACACCATATATTTT.